The clone carrying this T cell receptor beta chain appeared a few times. The same CDR3 also results from other DNA sequences found in this sample. These data belong to a study of shared clonotypes between healthy human individuals. Germline loops: CDR1 SGHNT, CDR2 YYREEE (reference sequence). The V end was cut by 0 bases, the J end by 0 bases, with 6 bases between. This CDR3 region has 14 residues. The table came from immunoSEQ multiplex PCR; TCRdb's copy has only in-frame clones and leaves some out. The table has approximately 2.5 million clones, 93% seen once. This chain links TRBV5-4 with TRBJ1-2; D gene ambiguous. This sequence was found in a man between 18 and 35 years old in good health. Some clones in this sample may be carry-over from other donors' samples. Sequencing input: naive CD4+ T cells from PBMCs. Subset described: CD45RA+ positively selected. The CDR3 is CASSLGSANYGYTF. The CDR3, as DNA: TGTGCCAGCAGCTTGGGATCGGCTAACTATGGCTACACCTTC.